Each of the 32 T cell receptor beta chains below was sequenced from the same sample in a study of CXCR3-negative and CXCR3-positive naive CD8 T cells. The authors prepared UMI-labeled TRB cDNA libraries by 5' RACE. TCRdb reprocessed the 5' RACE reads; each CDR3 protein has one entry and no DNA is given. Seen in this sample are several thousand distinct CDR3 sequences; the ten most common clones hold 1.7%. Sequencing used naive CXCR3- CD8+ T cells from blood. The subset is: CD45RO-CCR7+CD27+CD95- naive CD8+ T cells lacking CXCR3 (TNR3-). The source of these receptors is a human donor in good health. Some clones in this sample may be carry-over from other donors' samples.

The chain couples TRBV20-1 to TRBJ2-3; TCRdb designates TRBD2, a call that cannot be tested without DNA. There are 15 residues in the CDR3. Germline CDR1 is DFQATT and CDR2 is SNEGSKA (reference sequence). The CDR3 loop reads CSADGTSGAPDTQYF.

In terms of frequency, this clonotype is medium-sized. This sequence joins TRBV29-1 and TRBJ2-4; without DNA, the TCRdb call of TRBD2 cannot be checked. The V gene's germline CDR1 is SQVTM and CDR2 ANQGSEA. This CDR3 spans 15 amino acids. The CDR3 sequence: CSAGLAGERRDIQYF.

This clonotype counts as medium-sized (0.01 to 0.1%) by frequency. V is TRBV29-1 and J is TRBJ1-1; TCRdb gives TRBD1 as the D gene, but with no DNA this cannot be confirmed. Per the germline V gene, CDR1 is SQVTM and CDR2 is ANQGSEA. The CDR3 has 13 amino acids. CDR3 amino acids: CSVVVRGRTEAFF.

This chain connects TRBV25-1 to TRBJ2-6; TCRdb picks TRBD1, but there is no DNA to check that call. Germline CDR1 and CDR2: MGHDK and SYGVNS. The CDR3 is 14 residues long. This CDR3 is CASSDRGGANVLTF.

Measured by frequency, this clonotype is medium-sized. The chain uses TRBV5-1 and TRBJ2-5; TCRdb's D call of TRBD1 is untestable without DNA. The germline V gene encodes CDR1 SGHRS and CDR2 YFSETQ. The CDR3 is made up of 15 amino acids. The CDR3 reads CASSWGGGSEETQYF.

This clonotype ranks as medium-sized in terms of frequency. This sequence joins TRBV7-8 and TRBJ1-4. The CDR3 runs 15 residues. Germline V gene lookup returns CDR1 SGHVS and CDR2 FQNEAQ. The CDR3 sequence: CASSFLGRDSEKLFF.

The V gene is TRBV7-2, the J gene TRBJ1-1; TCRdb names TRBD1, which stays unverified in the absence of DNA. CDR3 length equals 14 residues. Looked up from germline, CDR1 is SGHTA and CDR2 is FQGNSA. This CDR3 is CASSFDTGGTEAFF.

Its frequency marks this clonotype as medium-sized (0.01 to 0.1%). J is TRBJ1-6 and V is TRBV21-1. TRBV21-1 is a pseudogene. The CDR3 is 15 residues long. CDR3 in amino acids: CASSKGEVYNSPLHF.

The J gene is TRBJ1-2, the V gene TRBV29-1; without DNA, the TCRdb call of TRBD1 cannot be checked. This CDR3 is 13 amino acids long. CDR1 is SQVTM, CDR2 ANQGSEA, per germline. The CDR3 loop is CSVDGPTNYGYTF.

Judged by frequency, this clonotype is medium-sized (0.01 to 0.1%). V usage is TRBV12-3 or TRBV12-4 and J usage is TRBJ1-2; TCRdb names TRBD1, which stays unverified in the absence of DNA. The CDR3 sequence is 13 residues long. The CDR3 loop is CASSFGTGAGYTF.

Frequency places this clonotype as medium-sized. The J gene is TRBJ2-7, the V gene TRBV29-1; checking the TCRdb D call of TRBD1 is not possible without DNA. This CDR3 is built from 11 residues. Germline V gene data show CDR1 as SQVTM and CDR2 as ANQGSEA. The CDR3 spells CSVRASNEQYF.

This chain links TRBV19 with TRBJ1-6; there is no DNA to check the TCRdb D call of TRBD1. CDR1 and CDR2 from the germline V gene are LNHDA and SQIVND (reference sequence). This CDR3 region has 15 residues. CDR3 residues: CASSGATSYNSPLHF.

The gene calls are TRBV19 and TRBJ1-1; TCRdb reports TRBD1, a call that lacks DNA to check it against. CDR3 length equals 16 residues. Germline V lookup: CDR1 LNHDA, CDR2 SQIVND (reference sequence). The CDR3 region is CAGSRSTLQGNTEAFF.

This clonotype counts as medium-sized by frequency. This chain's CDR3 is CASSPRGRHETQYF. J is TRBJ2-5 and V is TRBV7-2; TCRdb's D call of TRBD1 is untestable without DNA. Germline loops: CDR1 SGHTA, CDR2 FQGNSA. The CDR3 has 14 amino acids.

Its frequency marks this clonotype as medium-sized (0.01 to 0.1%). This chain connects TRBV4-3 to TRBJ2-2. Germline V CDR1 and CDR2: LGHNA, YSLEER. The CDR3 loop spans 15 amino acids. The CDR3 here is CASSHGGANTGELFF.

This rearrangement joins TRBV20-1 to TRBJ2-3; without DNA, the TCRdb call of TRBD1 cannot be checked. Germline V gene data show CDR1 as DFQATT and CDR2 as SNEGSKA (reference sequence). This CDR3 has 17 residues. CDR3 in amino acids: CSADGELRDAYTDTQYF.

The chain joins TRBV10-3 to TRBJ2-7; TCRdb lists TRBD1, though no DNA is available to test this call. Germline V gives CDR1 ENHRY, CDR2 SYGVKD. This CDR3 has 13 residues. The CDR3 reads CATRGQGINEQYF.

The CDR3 region is CASHPQLGRDNSPLHF. This chain links TRBV27 with TRBJ1-6; the TCRdb D gene call, TRBD1, has no DNA to confirm it. Germline V lookup: CDR1 MNHEY, CDR2 SMNVEV (reference sequence). The CDR3 contains 16 residues.

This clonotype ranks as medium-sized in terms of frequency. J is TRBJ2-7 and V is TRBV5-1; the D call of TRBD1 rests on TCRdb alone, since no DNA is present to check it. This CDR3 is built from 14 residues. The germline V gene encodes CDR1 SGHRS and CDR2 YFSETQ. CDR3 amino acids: CASTGPLGSYEQYF.

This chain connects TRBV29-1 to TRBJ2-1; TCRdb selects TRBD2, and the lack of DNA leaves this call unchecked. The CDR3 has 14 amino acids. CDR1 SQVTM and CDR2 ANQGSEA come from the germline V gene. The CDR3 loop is CSVRDYGGFNEQFF.

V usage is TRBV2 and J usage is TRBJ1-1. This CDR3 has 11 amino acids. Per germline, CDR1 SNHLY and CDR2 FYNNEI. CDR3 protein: CASSGGAGAFF.

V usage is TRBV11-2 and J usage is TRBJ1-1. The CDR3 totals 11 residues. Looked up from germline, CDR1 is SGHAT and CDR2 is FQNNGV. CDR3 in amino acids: CASSRGSEAFF.

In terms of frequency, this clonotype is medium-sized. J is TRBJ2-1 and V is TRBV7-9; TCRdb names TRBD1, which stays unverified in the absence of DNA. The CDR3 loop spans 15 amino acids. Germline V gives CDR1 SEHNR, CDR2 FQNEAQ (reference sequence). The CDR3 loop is CASIETGTGINEQFF. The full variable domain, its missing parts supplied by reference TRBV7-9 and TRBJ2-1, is DTGVSQNPRHKITKRGQNVTFRCDPISEHNRLYWYRQTLGQGPEFLTYFQNEAQLEKSRLLSDRFSAERPKGSFSTLEIQRTEQGDSAMYLCASIETGTGINEQFFGPGTRLTVL.

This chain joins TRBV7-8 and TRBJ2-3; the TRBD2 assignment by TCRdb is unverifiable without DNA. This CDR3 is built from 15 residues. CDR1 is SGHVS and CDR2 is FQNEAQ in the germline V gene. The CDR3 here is CASSTTSGALDTQYF.

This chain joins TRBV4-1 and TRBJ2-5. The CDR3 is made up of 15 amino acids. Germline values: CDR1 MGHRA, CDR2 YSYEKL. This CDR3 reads CASSQDLGAQETQYF.

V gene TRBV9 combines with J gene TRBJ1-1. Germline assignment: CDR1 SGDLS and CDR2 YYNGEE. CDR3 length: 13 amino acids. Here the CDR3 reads CASSVESYTEAFF.

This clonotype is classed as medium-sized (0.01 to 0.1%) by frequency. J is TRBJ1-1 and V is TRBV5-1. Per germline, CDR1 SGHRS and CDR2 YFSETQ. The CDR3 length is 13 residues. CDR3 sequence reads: CASSLAENTEAFF.

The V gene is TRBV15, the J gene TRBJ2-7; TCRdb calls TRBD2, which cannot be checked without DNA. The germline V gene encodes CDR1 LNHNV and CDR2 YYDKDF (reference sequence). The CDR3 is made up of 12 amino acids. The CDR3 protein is CATGLHSHEQYF.

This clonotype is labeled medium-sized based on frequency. The CDR3 is CASSLTPWGDREVAEAFF. The rearrangement links TRBV7-6 to TRBJ1-1; with no DNA, the TCRdb D assignment of TRBD1 cannot be verified. CDR3 length equals 18 residues. Germline CDR1 is SGHVS and CDR2 is FNYEAQ.

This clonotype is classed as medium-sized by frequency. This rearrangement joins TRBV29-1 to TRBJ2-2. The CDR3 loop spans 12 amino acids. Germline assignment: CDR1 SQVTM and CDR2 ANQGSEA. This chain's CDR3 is CSFGLPTGELFF.

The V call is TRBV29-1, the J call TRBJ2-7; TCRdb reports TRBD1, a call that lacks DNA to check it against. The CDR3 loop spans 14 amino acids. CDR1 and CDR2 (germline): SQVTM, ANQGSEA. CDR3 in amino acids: CSVVTGPAPYEQYF.

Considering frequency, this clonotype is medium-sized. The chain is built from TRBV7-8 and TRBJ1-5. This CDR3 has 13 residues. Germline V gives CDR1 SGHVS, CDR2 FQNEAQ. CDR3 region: CASSLVGNQPQHF.